These 28 T cell receptor beta chains were all obtained from the same sample, sequenced in a study of shared clonotypes between healthy human individuals. Generated by immunoSEQ multiplex PCR, the TCRdb table keeps only in-frame clones and is missing some. The table includes about 490,000 clones, around 80% detected once. The sequenced sample consisted of PBMCs. The receptors were sampled from a woman aged 40 to 55 in good health. Some clones in this sample may be carry-over from other donors' samples.

Concerning this clone itself: Compared with germline, one end of the junction differs, possibly owing to a read error. The V gene is TRBV19, the J gene TRBJ2-7; either TRBD1 or TRBD2 may supply D (6 bases each). The CDR3 loop spans 14 amino acids. Germline V lookup: CDR1 LNHDA, CDR2 SQIVND (reference sequence). The CDR3 DNA sequence: TGCGTTGGGGGGAGAGGGACACGGATTTACGAGCAGTACTTC. The encoded protein is CVGGRGTRIYEQYF.

About this clone: This clone may be a read error of a much larger clone one base away. The chain uses TRBV11-2 and TRBJ2-3; D unclear. The germline gives CDR1 SGHAT, CDR2 FQNNGV. V gave up 5 bases and J gave up 0 bases, with 3 bases separating them. The CDR3 is 12 residues long. CDR3 amino acids: CASSPSTDTQYF. The CDR3 DNA is TGTGCCAGCAGCCCTAGCACAGATACGCAGTATTTT.

The chain couples TRBV21-1 to TRBJ2-2; the D call in the table, TRBD1, was not verified against the DNA. TRBV21-1 is listed as a pseudogene. The CDR3 extends over 13 amino acids. The CDR3 reads CASSKGRTGGLFF. Written as DNA, the CDR3 is TGTGCCAGCAGCAAAGGAAGAACAGGGGGGCTGTTTTTT.

Worth noting for this clone: An end of the junction does not agree with germline; a read error may underlie this. The sample holds other DNA sequences that translate to the same CDR3. This sequence joins TRBV7-2 and TRBJ2-5, with TRBD2 identical over 11 bases. Matching the DNA end better, TRBJ2-7 makes the J call doubtful. Germline-derived CDR1 and CDR2 are SGHTA and FQGNSA. CDR3 length: 14 residues. The CDR3 reads CASSLAGGPYEQYF. CDR3 DNA: TGTGCCAGCAGCCTAGCGGGAGGCCCCTACGAGCAGTACTTC.

The chain joins TRBV6-5 to TRBJ2-7; D remains unclear. This CDR3 comprises 13 residues. The germline V and J ends were trimmed by 2 bases and 6 bases, with 11 bases remaining between them. Germline-derived CDR1 and CDR2 are MNHEY and SVGAGI. Here the CDR3 reads CASSYAAGGEQYF. The CDR3 DNA follows: TGTGCCAGCAGTTACGCGGCAGGCGGCGAGCAGTACTTC.

This chain uses TRBV5-1 with TRBJ2-7, with 7 positions matching TRBD1. CDR3 length equals 16 residues. The junction had 8 bases not matched to a gene; V was cut back by 2 bases and J by 0 bases. Germline CDR1 reads SGHRS; CDR2 reads YFSETQ. In DNA, the CDR3 is TGCGCCAGCAGCTTTGGGACAGTTCAAGGCTCCTACGAGCAGTACTTC. This gives the protein CASSFGTVQGSYEQYF.

The chain recombines TRBV4-3 with TRBJ2-6; 7 nucleotides match TRBD2. Germline values: CDR1 LGHNA, CDR2 YSLEER. The CDR3 extends over 18 amino acids. The junction had 7 bases not matched to a gene; V was cut back by 0 bases and J by 2 bases. CDR3 protein: CASSQDEAGVAGANVLTF. In DNA form, the CDR3 reads TGCGCCAGCAGCCAAGATGAGGCGGGAGTGGCTGGGGCCAACGTCCTGACTTTC.

This chain joins TRBV19 and TRBJ1-1; TRBD1 might be the D (5 bases). Trimming left V 4 bases short and J 1 base short, with 13 bases between. The CDR3 has 15 residues. CDR1 is LNHDA and CDR2 is SQIVND in the germline V gene (reference sequence). The CDR3 DNA follows: TGTGCCAGTAGTACCCCGGTGGGACGGAACACTGAAGCTTTCTTT. Amino acids: CASSTPVGRNTEAFF.

This chain joins TRBV28 and TRBJ2-7, with TRBD1 identical over 7 bases. This CDR3 has 14 residues. The germline V gene encodes CDR1 MDHEN and CDR2 SYDVKM. V lost 5 bases, J lost 2 bases, and 6 bases stayed unmatched. CDR3 DNA sequence: TGTGCCAGCAGTGGACAGGTGGGTCCCTACGAGCAGTACTTC. It specifies CASSGQVGPYEQYF.

This chain uses TRBV15 with TRBJ1-5; TRBD1 might be the D (5 bases). The germline gives CDR1 LNHNV, CDR2 YYDKDF (reference sequence). The CDR3 covers 15 residues. Trimming took off 0 bases at V and 8 bases at J, with 14 bases between the two ends. CDR3 DNA: TGTGCCACCAGCAGAGATGGGACGGCCACGGAGCCCCAGCATTTT. This translates into CATSRDGTATEPQHF.

The chain recombines TRBV5-4 with TRBJ2-5; the D call may be TRBD1 or TRBD2 (5 bases each). Germline assignment: CDR1 SGHNT and CDR2 YYREEE (reference sequence). The CDR3 loop spans 16 amino acids. V shed 0 bases and J shed 1 base, with 13 bases lying between them. As DNA, the CDR3 is TGTGCCAGCAGCTTGGGGGGGTCGGGGTCCCAAGAGACCCAGTACTTC. The encoded protein is CASSLGGSGSQETQYF.

The chain uses TRBV5-1 and TRBJ2-7; TRBD1 matches 9 bases. Germline CDR1 reads SGHRS; CDR2 reads YFSETQ. CDR3 length equals 14 residues. The V gene end was trimmed by 4 bases and the J gene end by 6 bases; junction bases not matched to a gene: 8. The CDR3 nucleotides are TGCGCCAGCAGCCCCCAGGGGGACAGGGTCGAGCAGTACTTC. It codes for CASSPQGDRVEQYF.

The count of this clone is one. The chain uses TRBV6-6 and TRBJ1-4; TRBD1 is a possible D gene (6 bases). This CDR3 spans 15 amino acids. Per germline, CDR1 MNHNY and CDR2 SVGAGI (reference sequence). The V and J ends lost 4 bases and 0 bases respectively, with 9 bases between them. CDR3 nucleotides: TGTGCCAGCAGTTCGGACAGTGCAACTAATGAAAAACTGTTTTTT. Its translation: CASSSDSATNEKLFF.

In its sample, this clone was seen once. The CDR3 sequence is CASSLDRNRGNEQYF. The CDR3 bases are TGTGCCAGCAGCTTAGATCGTAACAGGGGAAACGAGCAGTACTTC. V and J are TRBV11-2 and TRBJ2-7; 7 positions agree with TRBD1. V lost 0 bases, J lost 5 bases, and 7 bases stayed unmatched. The CDR3 contains 15 residues. CDR1 is SGHAT and CDR2 is FQNNGV in the germline V gene.

As DNA, the CDR3 is TGTGCCAGCAGCGCCCATAGTGAGCAGTTCTTC. Amino acids: CASSAHSEQFF. The genes are TRBV9 and TRBJ2-1, with D unresolved. This CDR3 has 11 residues. The germline V and J ends were trimmed by 3 bases and 9 bases, with 7 bases remaining between them. Germline CDR1 SGDLS, CDR2 YYNGEE.

The V gene is TRBV30, the J gene TRBJ2-3; 11 bases align to TRBD2. Trimming removed 1 base from V and 2 bases from J; junction bases left unmatched: 11. Germline V CDR1 and CDR2: GTSNPN, SVGIG (reference sequence). The CDR3 loop spans 18 amino acids. The CDR3, as DNA: TGTGCCTGGAGTGCCGGGACTAGCGGATTTACTTCCACAGATACGCAGTATTTT. It codes for CAWSAGTSGFTSTDTQYF.

The rearrangement uses TRBV2 and TRBJ2-5, with D possibly TRBD1 on 7 matching bases. Germline assignment: CDR1 SNHLY and CDR2 FYNNEI. Trimming took off 6 bases at V and 2 bases at J, with 19 bases between the two ends. This CDR3 comprises 16 residues. The CDR3, as DNA: TGTGCCAGCAGCGCAACAGGGGCCGGGGGACAAGAGACCCAGTACTTC. It specifies CASSATGAGGQETQYF.

The V call is TRBV4-3, the J call TRBJ2-2; 10 bases are shared with TRBD2. Germline V CDR1 and CDR2: LGHNA, YSLEER. This CDR3 spans 16 amino acids. V shed 0 bases, J shed 6 bases, and the junction held 4 bases outside the gene matches. CDR3 nucleotides: TGCGCCAGCAGCCAAGATCTAGCGGGAGTTTCCGGGGAGCTGTTTTTT. Translated, it gives CASSQDLAGVSGELFF.

The J gene is TRBJ2-5, the V gene TRBV28; D is perhaps TRBD1 or TRBD2 (5 bases each). There are 14 residues in the CDR3. The V and J ends lost 4 bases and 1 base respectively, with 10 bases between them. Germline lookup yields CDR1 MDHEN and CDR2 SYDVKM. DNA for the CDR3: TGTGCCAGCAGTTCCCCCGGGACCCAAGAGACCCAGTACTTC. Amino acid sequence: CASSSPGTQETQYF.

The chain recombines TRBV18 with TRBJ1-2; 10 positions agree with TRBD1. Germline loops: CDR1 KGHSH, CDR2 LQKENI. The trim removed 3 bases at V and 6 bases at J, leaving 7 bases unmatched. This CDR3 contains 15 residues. CDR3 nucleotides: TGTGCCAGCTCACCTAACACCGGGACAGGGGATGGCTACACCTTC. It yields the protein CASSPNTGTGDGYTF.

V usage is TRBV27 and J usage is TRBJ2-3; D unresolved. Trimming cost V 5 bases and J 4 bases, with 10 bases left between them. CDR1 and CDR2 from the germline V gene are MNHEY and SMNVEV (reference sequence). The CDR3 is made up of 13 amino acids. CDR3 nucleotides: TGTGCCAGCAGTAACCGACAACCAGATACGCAGTATTTT. This translates into CASSNRQPDTQYF.

The CDR3 here is CAWRGLLSGRALDTQYF. The CDR3 region has the DNA TGTGCCTGGAGGGGACTTCTTAGCGGGAGGGCCTTGGATACGCAGTATTTT. The rearrangement uses TRBV30 and TRBJ2-3; 11 bases are shared with TRBD2. The germline CDR1 and CDR2 sequences are GTSNPN and SVGIG (reference sequence). V gave up 3 bases and J gave up 6 bases; unmatched junction bases: 14. The CDR3 contains 17 residues.

The chain links TRBV27 to TRBJ2-3; 9 bases agree with TRBD1. V dropped 3 bases and J dropped 2; count of bases not matched to a gene: 9. This CDR3 comprises 17 residues. From germline, CDR1 is MNHEY and CDR2 SMNVEV (reference sequence). The DNA for the CDR3 is TGTGCCAGCAGTTTGAACAGGGGGACAGGGTCCACAGATACGCAGTATTTT. This sequence encodes CASSLNRGTGSTDTQYF.

The rearrangement joins TRBV14 to TRBJ2-7; 8 bases agree with TRBD1. J lost 2 bases, V lost 0 bases, and 3 bases had no gene match. There are 15 residues in the CDR3. CDR1 and CDR2 from the germline V gene are SGHDN and FVKESK. The chain's CDR3 is CASSQEQGEAYEQYF. In DNA form, the CDR3 reads TGTGCCAGCAGCCAAGAACAGGGGGAGGCCTACGAGCAGTACTTC.

This clone was observed a few times. Relative to the germline gene, one junction end is altered; a read error may explain this. V is TRBV25-1 and J is TRBJ2-7, with a weak D call TRBD2 (6 bases). The CDR3 has 13 amino acids. Germline values: CDR1 MGHDK, CDR2 SYGVNS. As DNA, the CDR3 is TGTGCCAGCAGACTGGGACTTTCAAGTGAGTTAGACTTC. This codes for CASRLGLSSELDF.

V is TRBV6-6 and J is TRBJ1-2, with D unclear. This CDR3 is built from 12 residues. Germline V lookup: CDR1 MNHNY, CDR2 SVGAGI (reference sequence). V lost 2 bases and J lost 5, with 6 bases in between. CDR3 loop: CASSYRGYGYTF. The CDR3 nucleotides are TGTGCCAGCAGTTACCGGGGATATGGCTACACCTTC.

This sequence joins TRBV15 and TRBJ2-7; D might be TRBD1 (5 bases). V was trimmed by 5 bases and J by 6 bases, leaving 20 bases between them. The CDR3 has 15 residues. Germline V gene data show CDR1 as LNHNV and CDR2 as YYDKDF (reference sequence). As DNA, the CDR3 is TGTGCCACCAGCCGGACGAGGAATACAGGTCTCGAGCAGTACTTC. It codes for CATSRTRNTGLEQYF.

V and J are TRBV28 and TRBJ2-5, with TRBD2 matching over 11 bases. Per the germline V gene, CDR1 is MDHEN and CDR2 is SYDVKM. The CDR3 loop spans 15 amino acids. The V gene end was trimmed by 6 bases and the J gene end by 3 bases; junction bases not matched to a gene: 6. The CDR3 bases are TGTGCCAGCAGGACCGGGACTAGCGGTAAAGAGACCCAGTACTTC. Its translation is CASRTGTSGKETQYF.